This TCR beta chain was captured in a study of blood T cell repertoires in COVID-19. Across the whole study: Acute and convalescent COVID-19 samples came from the United States, Italy and Spain. PBMCs, B-cell-depleted T cells, or T cells provided the cDNA or gDNA that made up the material.

How the authors handled the data: Amplification with reference gene primers provided the estimates of nucleated cell counts. Data came from immunoSEQ multiplex PCR; TCRdb stores just in-frame clones and leaves some out. The D gene and trimming were derived from the DNA, and the V and J assignments and clone size from that table. The repertoire holds over 250,000 clones, with around 86% as singletons. This receptor was obtained from a woman aged 35 to 49 who had recovered from COVID-19. Sample: peripheral blood.

This CDR3 reads CASSPAGSGGFYGYTF. CDR3 bases: TGTGCCAGCAGCCCAGCGGGGTCCGGGGGCTTCTATGGCTACACCTTC. This chain connects TRBV14 to TRBJ1-2, with a possible D match to TRBD1 (6 bases). Germline values: CDR1 SGHDN, CDR2 FVKESK. With 4 bases removed from V and 4 bases from J, the gap between germline ends came to 19 bases. The CDR3 spans 16 residues.